One and the same sample provided the 23 T cell receptor beta chains below, sequenced in a study of cytomegalovirus exposure and HLA in healthy donors. PCR used 60 Vbeta primers and 13 Jbeta primers. Repertoires were generated with immunoSEQ multiplex PCR, while TCRdb's copy carries only in-frame clones and drops some. In the table there are 200,000 to 250,000 clones, around four fifths of which are singletons. Material: PBMCs. The source of these receptors is a middle-aged woman in good health and CMV-seronegative.

This clone was seen a few times. The chain carries TRBV7-9 and TRBJ2-7; weak D call: TRBD2 (6 bases). The CDR3 spans 15 residues. CDR1 is SEHNR, CDR2 FQNEAQ, per germline (reference sequence). Trimming left V 1 base short and J 3 bases short, with 13 bases between. The CDR3 sequence: CASSLGRGRSYEQYF. The CDR3 coding sequence is TGTGCCAGCAGCTTAGGAAGAGGGAGGAGCTACGAGCAGTACTTC.

The chain employs TRBV6-5 and TRBJ2-7; a possible D gene is TRBD2 (6 bases). The CDR3 loop spans 16 amino acids. Germline-derived CDR1 and CDR2 are MNHEY and SVGAGI. Trimming shortened V by 2 bases and J by 3 bases, and 17 bases separated the two germline ends. CDR3 coding DNA: TGTGCCAGCAGTTACCGTCTTACGGGGGAAGGCTACGAGCAGTACTTC. Encoded protein: CASSYRLTGEGYEQYF.

The rearrangement links TRBV6-4 to TRBJ2-3; no reliable D call. The CDR3 extends over 13 amino acids. The V end was cut by 2 bases, the J end by 6 bases, with 9 bases between. Germline V CDR1 and CDR2: MRHNA, SNTAGT. Written as DNA, the CDR3 is TGTGCCAGCAGTGACGAGAGCTACGATACGCAGTATTTT. Translating gives CASSDESYDTQYF.

Worth noting for this clone: Other nucleotide sequences from this sample produce the same CDR3. The chain is built from TRBV30 and TRBJ2-7; D is ambiguous. Between the trimmed V and J ends, which lost 0 bases and 6 bases, there was a span of 6 bases. This CDR3 contains 11 residues. Germline CDR1 reads GTSNPN; CDR2 reads SVGIG (reference sequence). The CDR3, as DNA: TGTGCCTGGAGTGTAAGCCGCGAGCAGTACTTC. Translating it yields CAWSVSREQYF.

This chain connects TRBV11-2 to TRBJ2-7, with TRBD2 identical over 12 bases. This CDR3 is built from 19 residues. Germline V gene data show CDR1 as SGHAT and CDR2 as FQNNGV. The V and J ends lost 5 bases and 3 bases, in that order; junction bases with no gene match: 17. CDR3 amino acids: CASSARLGLAGPDSYEQYF. As DNA, the CDR3 is TGTGCCAGCAGCGCCCGCCTCGGACTAGCGGGACCGGACAGCTACGAGCAGTACTTC.

The chain combines TRBV7-9 with TRBJ2-1; tentatively, D is TRBD1 (5 bases). The germline V gene encodes CDR1 SEHNR and CDR2 FQNEAQ (reference sequence). Trimming removed 1 base at V and 14 bases at J, with 12 bases between. This CDR3 has 12 amino acids. CDR3 amino acids: CASSLEGRVEFF. The CDR3 bases are TGTGCCAGCAGCTTAGAGGGCAGGGTCGAGTTCTTC.

The J gene is TRBJ2-5, the V gene TRBV30; perhaps TRBD2 as D (7 bases). V shed 4 bases and J shed 2 bases, with 23 bases lying between them. This CDR3 is built from 17 residues. CDR1 GTSNPN and CDR2 SVGIG come from the germline V gene (reference sequence). The CDR3 spells CAWKQGFASGGQETQYF. The CDR3 DNA reads TGTGCCTGGAAACAGGGATTTGCCTCGGGAGGTCAAGAGACCCAGTACTTC. Complete variable domain (other parts from reference TRBV30 and TRBJ2-5): SQTIHQWPATLVQPVGSPLSLECTVEGTSNPNLYWYRQAAGRGLQLLFYSVGIGQISSEVPQNLSASRPQDRQFILSSKKLLLSDSGFYLCAWKQGFASGGQETQYFGPGTRLLVL.

This clone was seen only a few times. V usage is TRBV5-1 and J usage is TRBJ1-4, with D possibly TRBD1 on 6 matching bases. V was shortened by 5 bases and J by 8 bases, with 13 bases between the two germline ends. This CDR3 is built from 13 residues. CDR1 SGHRS and CDR2 YFSETQ come from the germline V gene. CDR3 bases: TGCGCCAGCAGTCCGGGGGGCTGGGAAAAACTGTTTTTT. This sequence encodes CASSPGGWEKLFF.

The rearrangement uses TRBV12-5 and TRBJ2-3; 12 bases fit TRBD2. CDR1 LGHNT and CDR2 FRNRAP come from the germline V gene. The CDR3 length is 16 residues. Trimming took 4 bases from V and 4 from J; bases not matched to a gene: 6. The CDR3 nucleotides read TGTGCTAGTGGTTCTAGCGGGAGGGGCATCGCAGATACGCAGTATTTT. It codes for CASGSSGRGIADTQYF.

The gene calls are TRBV7-9 and TRBJ2-1, with no clear D. Germline lookup yields CDR1 SEHNR and CDR2 FQNEAQ (reference sequence). V dropped 5 bases and J dropped 6 bases, with 5 bases sitting between them. The CDR3 runs 11 residues. Written as DNA, the CDR3 is TGTGCCAGCAGCAGAGTCAATGAGCAGTTCTTC. Encoded protein: CASSRVNEQFF.

The rearrangement uses TRBV11-2 and TRBJ1-5, with D possibly matching TRBD1 (5 bases). The V gene lost 3 bases and the J gene lost 6 bases, with 15 bases spanning the gap. The CDR3 sequence is 15 residues long. Germline lookup yields CDR1 SGHAT and CDR2 FQNNGV. The CDR3 DNA is TGTGCCAGCAGCTTGGGGATGTTAGGGGTTCAGCCCCAGCATTTT. Amino acid sequence: CASSLGMLGVQPQHF.

This chain joins TRBV6-1 and TRBJ1-5; D may be TRBD1 (5 bases). The germline gives CDR1 MNHNS, CDR2 SASEGT. The CDR3 is made up of 13 amino acids. V lost 8 bases to trimming and J lost 4 bases, with 12 bases between them. The CDR3 loop is CASGQTENQPQHF. The CDR3 coding sequence is TGTGCCAGCGGCCAGACAGAAAATCAGCCCCAGCATTTT.

V usage is TRBV21-1 and J usage is TRBJ2-7; the D call in the table, TRBD2, was not verified against the DNA. TRBV21-1 is deemed a pseudogene. CDR3 length: 15 residues. CDR3 bases: TGTGCCAGCAGCACCTCTGACGGAGGGTCCTACGAGCAGTACTTC. It codes for CASSTSDGGSYEQYF.

V and J are TRBV11-2 and TRBJ2-2; D remains ambiguous. Trimming left V 4 bases short and J 1 base short, with 7 bases between. The CDR3 has 14 residues. Germline V gene data show CDR1 as SGHAT and CDR2 as FQNNGV. CDR3 protein: CASSSYKNTGELFF. The CDR3 DNA reads as TGTGCCAGCAGCTCCTATAAGAACACCGGGGAGCTGTTTTTT.

J is TRBJ1-1 and V is TRBV30, with 8 positions matching TRBD1. The CDR3 is made up of 14 amino acids. V lost 2 bases and J lost 0; bases outside the gene matches: 2. Germline CDR1 GTSNPN, CDR2 SVGIG (reference sequence). CDR3 amino acids: CAWSPGQVNTEAFF. CDR3 coding DNA: TGTGCCTGGAGTCCGGGACAGGTGAACACTGAAGCTTTCTTT.

This chain joins TRBV5-1 and TRBJ1-2; 9 nucleotides align to TRBD1. The CDR3 has 14 amino acids. Trimming cost V 0 bases and J 5 bases; bases outside gene matches: 2. The germline CDR1 and CDR2 sequences are SGHRS and YFSETQ. The CDR3 region has the DNA TGCGCCAGCAGCTTGGAGGGGACAGGGTATGGCTACACCTTC. It codes for CASSLEGTGYGYTF. The whole variable domain, filled in from reference TRBV5-1 and TRBJ1-2, reads KAGVTQTPRYLIKTRGQQVTLSCSPISGHRSVSWYQQTPGQGLQFLFEYFSETQRNKGNFPGRFSGRQFSNSRSEMNVSTLELGDSALYLCASSLEGTGYGYTFGSGTRLTVV.

This chain uses TRBV5-1 with TRBJ2-1; 7 nucleotides match TRBD1. Germline CDR1 SGHRS, CDR2 YFSETQ. The CDR3 runs 14 residues. V was pared by 4 bases and J by 3 bases, with 4 bases of the junction left unmatched. The CDR3 sequence: CASSRDSYYNEQFF. DNA for the CDR3: TGCGCCAGCAGCAGGGACAGCTACTACAATGAGCAGTTCTTC. The full variable domain, with the rest looked up from reference TRBV5-1 and TRBJ2-1, is KAGVTQTPRYLIKTRGQQVTLSCSPISGHRSVSWYQQTPGQGLQFLFEYFSETQRNKGNFPGRFSGRQFSNSRSEMNVSTLELGDSALYLCASSRDSYYNEQFFGPGTRLTVL.

This clone was observed a handful of times. The chain is built from TRBV30 and TRBJ1-2; D is unclear. V was clipped by 2 bases and J by 8 bases, with 18 bases between them. The CDR3 runs 14 residues. Germline V gene data show CDR1 as GTSNPN and CDR2 as SVGIG (reference sequence). In nucleotides, the CDR3 is TGTGCCTGGAGTTCAACCTATCCGGGAGGAGGCTACACCTTC. Its protein product is CAWSSTYPGGGYTF.

This rearrangement joins TRBV29-1 to TRBJ1-1; TRBD1 matches at 9 bases. The CDR3 has 13 amino acids. V trimming: 6 bases; J trimming: 6 bases; junction bases outside the gene matches: 8. Germline CDR1 and CDR2: SQVTM and ANQGSEA. CDR3 DNA: TGCAGCGTGGGCGGACAGGGGAGACCTGAAGCTTTCTTT. Its protein product is CSVGGQGRPEAFF.

The J gene is TRBJ1-6, the V gene TRBV5-1; a possible D gene is TRBD1 (5 bases). Trimming shortened V by 0 bases and J by 9 bases, and 16 bases separated the two germline ends. Germline assignment: CDR1 SGHRS and CDR2 YFSETQ. The CDR3 extends over 16 amino acids. The CDR3 is CASSLEGLARGSPLHF. In DNA, the CDR3 is TGCGCCAGCAGCTTGGAGGGACTCGCCCGCGGTTCACCCCTCCACTTT. Drawing the rest from reference TRBV5-1 and TRBJ1-6, the complete variable domain is KAGVTQTPRYLIKTRGQQVTLSCSPISGHRSVSWYQQTPGQGLQFLFEYFSETQRNKGNFPGRFSGRQFSNSRSEMNVSTLELGDSALYLCASSLEGLARGSPLHFGNGTRLTVT.

The chain uses TRBV7-2 and TRBJ2-3, with 9 bases that match TRBD1. Germline V CDR1 and CDR2: SGHTA, FQGNSA. The CDR3 has 13 amino acids. The V gene end was trimmed by 5 bases and the J gene end by 12 bases; junction bases not matched to a gene: 9. CDR3 in DNA: TGTGCCAGCAGCCCCGGACAGGGGCGTAATCAGTATTTT. This codes for CASSPGQGRNQYF.

The chain recombines TRBV30 with TRBJ1-2; 7 bases map to TRBD1. CDR1 GTSNPN and CDR2 SVGIG come from the germline V gene (reference sequence). With 4 bases clipped from V and 4 bases from J, the junction kept 9 bases outside the gene matches. This CDR3 contains 14 residues. CDR3 DNA: TGTGCCTGGACCAGGGGGGAGCAGTTCTATGGCTACACCTTC. Residues: CAWTRGEQFYGYTF. The whole variable domain, filled in from reference TRBV30 and TRBJ1-2, reads SQTIHQWPATLVQPVGSPLSLECTVEGTSNPNLYWYRQAAGRGLQLLFYSVGIGQISSEVPQNLSASRPQDRQFILSSKKLLLSDSGFYLCAWTRGEQFYGYTFGSGTRLTVV.

The J gene is TRBJ1-1, the V gene TRBV4-2, with 8 positions matching TRBD1. With V trimmed by 4 bases and J by 1 base, 2 bases remained unmatched. There are 14 residues in the CDR3. Germline V CDR1 and CDR2: LGHNA, YNFKEQ. CDR3 coding DNA: TGTGCCAGCAGCCTGGGGACAGGGAACACTGAAGCTTTCTTT. Residues: CASSLGTGNTEAFF.